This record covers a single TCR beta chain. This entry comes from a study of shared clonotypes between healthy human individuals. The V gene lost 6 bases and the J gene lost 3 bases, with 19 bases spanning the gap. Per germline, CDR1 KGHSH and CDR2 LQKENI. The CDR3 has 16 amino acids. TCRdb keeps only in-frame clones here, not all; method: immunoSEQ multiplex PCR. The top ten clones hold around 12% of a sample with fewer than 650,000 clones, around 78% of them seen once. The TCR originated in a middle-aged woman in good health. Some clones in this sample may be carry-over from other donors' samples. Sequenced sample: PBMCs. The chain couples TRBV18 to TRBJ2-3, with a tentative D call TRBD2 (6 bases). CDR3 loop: CASSARAGTGTDTQYF. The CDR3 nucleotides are TGTGCCAGCTCCGCGAGGGCGGGAACGGGGACAGATACGCAGTATTTT. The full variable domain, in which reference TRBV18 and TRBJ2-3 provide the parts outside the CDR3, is NAGVMQNPRHLVRRRGQEARLRCSPMKGHSHVYWYRQLPEEGLKFMVYLQKENIIDESGMPKERFSAEFPKEGPSILRIQQVVRGDSAAYFCASSARAGTGTDTQYFGPGTRLTVL.